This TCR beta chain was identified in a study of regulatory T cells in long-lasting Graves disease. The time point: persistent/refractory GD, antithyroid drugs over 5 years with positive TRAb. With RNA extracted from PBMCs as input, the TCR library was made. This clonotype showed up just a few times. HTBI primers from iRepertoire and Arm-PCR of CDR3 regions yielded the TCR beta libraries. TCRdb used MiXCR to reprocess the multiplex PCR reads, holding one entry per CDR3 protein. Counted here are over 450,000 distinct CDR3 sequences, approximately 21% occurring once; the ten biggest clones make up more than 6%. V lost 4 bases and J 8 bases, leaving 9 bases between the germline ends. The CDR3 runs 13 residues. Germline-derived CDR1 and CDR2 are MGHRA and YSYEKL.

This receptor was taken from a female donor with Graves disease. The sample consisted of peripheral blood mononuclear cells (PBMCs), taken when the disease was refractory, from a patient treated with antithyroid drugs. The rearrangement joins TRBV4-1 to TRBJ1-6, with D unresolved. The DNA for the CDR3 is TGCGCCAGCAGCCCTACAGCGGATTCACCCCTCCACTTT. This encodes CASSPTADSPLHF.